This T cell receptor (beta chain) was sequenced for a study of cytomegalovirus exposure and HLA in healthy donors. Study-wide results and limits: In all likelihood, a cluster of highly shared sequence variants was a sequencing artifact. Later, an analysis found that common viral pathogens appeared to be linked with several of the most significant clusters. Per published accounts, TCR beta sequences correctly predicted the HLA-A and HLA-B alleles of most subjects.

With 60 Vbeta and 13 Jbeta primers, the PCR was carried out. Assay used: immunoSEQ multiplex PCR; TCRdb lists only in-frame clones, some missing. This sample yields about 130,000 clones, of which around 74% are seen a single time; 3.5% to 5% belongs to the top ten. As regards this clone: Antigen specificity is unknown.

The CDR3 has 17 amino acids. Germline V gene sequence: CDR1 SGHRS, CDR2 YFSETQ. Trimming cost V 0 bases and J 0 bases; bases outside gene matches: 5. The clonotype comes from a man between 18 and 35 years old in good health and CMV-seropositive. This chain connects TRBV5-1 to TRBJ2-2, with TRBD1 matching 7 bases. The sample taken for sequencing was PBMCs. CDR3 sequence (DNA): TGCGCCAGCAGCTTGGATCCGGGACAGCCGAACACCGGGGAGCTGTTTTTT. It translates to CASSLDPGQPNTGELFF.